What follows describes a single TCR beta chain. No antigen is known for it. The primer mix had 60 Vbeta and 13 Jbeta primers. Sequencing was performed with immunoSEQ multiplex PCR; in TCRdb, only in-frame clones are kept and a portion is missing. The table shows roughly 250,000 clones, with 80% to 90% occurring only once. The record originates from a study of cytomegalovirus exposure and HLA in healthy donors. Study overall: Earlier sequencing of about 200 million T cells yielded 100 million to 120 million unique TCR beta sequences. Findings and limits, study-wide: Highly shared sequence variants in one cluster were likely a sequencing artifact. Around 18,000 TCR beta sequences were associated with HLA alleles at 0.05 false discovery rate in a later analysis.

This CDR3 contains 19 residues. Germline V gene data show CDR1 as SGHTA and CDR2 as FQGNSA. The ends lost 6 bases at V and 0 bases at J; junction bases unmatched: 12. V and J are TRBV7-2 and TRBJ2-1, with 12 nucleotides matching TRBD2. This TCR derives from a woman aged 40 to 50 in good health and CMV-seropositive. Sequenced input: PBMCs. CDR3 bases: TGTGCCAGCAGGGCGGCCGGACTAGCGGGACGGAGCTCCTACAATGAGCAGTTCTTC. As protein: CASRAAGLAGRSSYNEQFF.